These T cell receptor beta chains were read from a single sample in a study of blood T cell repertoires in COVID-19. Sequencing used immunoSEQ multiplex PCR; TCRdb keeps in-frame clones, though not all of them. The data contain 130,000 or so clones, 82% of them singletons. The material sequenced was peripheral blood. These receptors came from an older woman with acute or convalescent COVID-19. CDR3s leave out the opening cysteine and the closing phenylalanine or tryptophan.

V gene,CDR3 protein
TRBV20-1,SASLPGITDTQY
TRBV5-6,ASNLEGVGETQY
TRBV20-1,SARGQGAHGEKLF
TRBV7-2,ASSLGGIETQY
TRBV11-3,ASSRPTGFNTGELF
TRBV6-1,ASSEPGGFTGELF
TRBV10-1,AISYYEQY
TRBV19,ASTETGNYGYT
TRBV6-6,ASSYYRDSYTEAF
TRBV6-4,ASSDTAGGTDTQY
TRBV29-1,SVAVGGTGNGYT
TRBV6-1,ASSEGPGTTNEKLF
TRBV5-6,ASSLNLAGATYTQY
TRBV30,AWSLGQEEKLF
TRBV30,AWSPLTQASGNTIY
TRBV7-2,ASSSTALNQPQH
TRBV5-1,ATMEGTSNTEAF
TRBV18,ASPGTSGRNTGELF
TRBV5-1,ASSLAPTSRETQY
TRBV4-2,ASSRNRDRGAVPQH
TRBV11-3,ASSSGQGWTEAF
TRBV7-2,ASSLIARAGTGETQY
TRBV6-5,ASKGQGDGYT
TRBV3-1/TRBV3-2,ASSQYQAATDTQY
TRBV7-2,ASSGAGGSNQPQH
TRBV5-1,ASSLARDSRDNEQF
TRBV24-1,ATSEAARPGYT
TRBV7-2,ASSQSPAGGPWDTGELF
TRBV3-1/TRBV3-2,ASSYGRKVSGNTIY
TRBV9,ASSVEGGANEQF
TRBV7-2,ASSLEAQLNYGYT
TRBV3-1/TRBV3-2,ASSQDIAGREQY
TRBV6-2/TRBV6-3,ASSFGGNTEAF
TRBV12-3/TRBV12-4,ASSLALTGPDT
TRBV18,ASSPSRGSTNEKLF
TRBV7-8,ASSTTTGSTDTQY
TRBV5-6,ASSPNRDEQY
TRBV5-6,ASSSRDTDLRSPLH
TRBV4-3,ASSRGGEQPQH
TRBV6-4,ASSDQGVANTEAF
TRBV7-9,ASSLYRGMNTEAF
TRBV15,ATQSPGDEAF
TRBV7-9,ASSRSGSTNTEAF
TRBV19,ASTRRGDVYNEQF
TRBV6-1,ASSVLLAGGRETQY
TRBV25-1,ASSGRDRGQFGYT
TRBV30,AWTIRTVFGQPQH
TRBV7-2,ASGLAGGSADTQY